A single sample is the source of the 11 T cell receptor beta chains below, sequenced in a study of OX40 agonist ivuxolimab in advanced cancers. Assay: immunoSEQ multiplex PCR; the TCRdb copy retains only in-frame clones and omits some. The table has around 50,000 clones, around 85% seen once. This specimen consisted of CD4+ or CD8+ T cells sorted from blood, obtained in a trial of the OX40 agonist ivuxolimab. The source of these receptors is an adult with an advanced solid tumor such as melanoma, head and neck, liver or kidney cancer.

The rearrangement joins TRBV5-4 to TRBJ1-2, with unresolved D. CDR1 and CDR2 (germline): SGHNT, YYREEE (reference sequence). V was clipped by 7 bases and J by 1 base, with 17 bases between them. The CDR3 totals 15 residues. The CDR3: CASQNSDVFNYGYTF. CDR3 nucleotides: TGTGCCAGCCAAAATTCGGACGTCTTTAACTATGGCTACACCTTC.

The CDR3 DNA reads as TGTGCCAGCAGCGTAGGACAGGGCGACTATGGCTACACCTTC. Translation: CASSVGQGDYGYTF. J is TRBJ1-2 and V is TRBV9; 7 nucleotides line up with TRBD1. J gave up 3 bases and V 0 bases, and 2 bases lay outside the gene matches. Germline values: CDR1 SGDLS, CDR2 YYNGEE. The CDR3 has 14 amino acids.

This clone was counted a few times. This chain uses TRBV6-1 with TRBJ1-1; 9 bases agree with TRBD1. Looked up from germline, CDR1 is MNHNS and CDR2 is SASEGT. The trim removed 10 bases at V and 6 bases at J, leaving 3 bases unmatched. The CDR3 contains 11 residues. CDR3: CAIQGAPEAFF. The DNA for the CDR3 is TGTGCCATACAGGGGGCGCCTGAAGCTTTCTTT.

V usage is TRBV28 and J usage is TRBJ2-2, with D perhaps matching TRBD1 (6 bases). Looked up from germline, CDR1 is MDHEN and CDR2 is SYDVKM. Trimming pared 6 bases from V and 3 bases from J, leaving 17 bases between. There are 16 residues in the CDR3. The CDR3 DNA follows: TGTGCCAGCAGGGGTCGACAGGAACAATACACCGGGGAGCTGTTTTTT. As protein: CASRGRQEQYTGELFF.

This clone appeared a single time. The chain employs TRBV9 and TRBJ1-2; perhaps TRBD1 as D (5 bases). CDR3 length equals 15 residues. V dropped 4 bases and J dropped 2 bases, with 15 bases sitting between them. Germline-derived CDR1 and CDR2 are SGDLS and YYNGEE. The CDR3 DNA follows: TGTGCCAGCAGCTCTACCGGGGCAGGGAACTATGGCTACACCTTC. This gives the protein CASSSTGAGNYGYTF. Full variable domain (outside the CDR3, taken from reference TRBV9 and TRBJ1-2): DSGVTQTPKHLITATGQRVTLRCSPRSGDLSVYWYQQSLDQGLQFLIQYYNGEERAKGNILERFSAQQFPDLHSELNLSSLELGDSALYFCASSSTGAGNYGYTFGSGTRLTVV.

This clone occurred once. This chain connects TRBV27 to TRBJ1-1; weak D call: TRBD1 (6 bases). CDR1 MNHEY and CDR2 SMNVEV come from the germline V gene (reference sequence). The CDR3 extends over 15 amino acids. Trimming took off 0 bases at V and 4 bases at J, with 12 bases between the two ends. In DNA form, the CDR3 reads TGTGCCAGCAGTTTATCTGGGGGCTTAGGCACTGAAGCTTTCTTT. The encoded protein is CASSLSGGLGTEAFF.

The J gene is TRBJ2-1, the V gene TRBV7-8, with TRBD1 matching over 7 bases. There are 16 residues in the CDR3. The V segment lost 5 bases and the J segment 2 bases; nucleotides outside the gene matches: 9. CDR1 SGHVS and CDR2 FQNEAQ come from the germline V gene. CDR3 sequence: CASSPQTGKTYNEQFF. The CDR3 DNA reads TGTGCCAGCAGCCCTCAGACAGGGAAGACCTACAATGAGCAGTTCTTC.

The chain joins TRBV21-1 to TRBJ1-5. TRBV21-1 is an annotated pseudogene. The CDR3 covers 15 residues. The CDR3 reads CASSTSESSNQPQHF. The DNA for the CDR3 is TGTGCCAGCAGCACCTCCGAGAGTAGCAATCAGCCCCAGCATTTT.

The chain is built from TRBV6-6 and TRBJ2-7; D may be TRBD1 (6 bases). Trimming stripped 0 bases from V and 6 bases from J, with 15 bases between. CDR3 size: 15 residues. Germline CDR1 reads MNHNY; CDR2 reads SVGAGI (reference sequence). This chain's CDR3 is CASSYSGTPRLEQYF. CDR3 DNA sequence: TGTGCCAGCAGTTACTCGGGGACACCCCGCCTCGAGCAGTACTTC.

This clone was seen only once. This chain joins TRBV2 and TRBJ1-2; tentative D call: TRBD1 (6 bases). V was clipped by 9 bases and J by 7 bases, with 21 bases between them. The CDR3 is 14 amino acids. Germline CDR1 reads SNHLY; CDR2 reads FYNNEI. In nucleotides, the CDR3 is TGTGCCAGTGGTGTTTCGTTGGGGGGCTTTGGCTACACCTTC. Amino acid sequence: CASGVSLGGFGYTF.

The chain uses TRBV28 and TRBJ2-7, with D perhaps matching TRBD1 (6 bases). Between the trimmed V and J ends, which lost 5 bases and 1 base, there was a span of 21 bases. This CDR3 comprises 17 residues. The germline gives CDR1 MDHEN, CDR2 SYDVKM. CDR3 residues: CASSDFDRNQGSYEQYV. The CDR3 DNA is TGTGCCAGCAGTGACTTTGACAGGAACCAAGGGTCCTACGAGCAGTACGTC.